The entry below describes one T cell receptor beta chain. Antigen: not known. These data are taken from a study of response to subunit inactivated influenza vaccine. Trimming took off 1 base at V and 9 bases at J, with 11 bases between the two ends. The CDR3 covers 13 residues. Via MiXCR, TCRdb re-called the RT-PCR reads, giving one row per CDR3 protein. The top ten clones hold under 13% of a sample with more than 150,000 distinct CDR3 sequences, 9.2% of them seen once. Study-level results: A suggestion made by the authors is that each seasonal influenza vaccination recruits few new T cells.

The sequencing used non-naive T cells sorted from PBMCs, collected on the day of vaccination. The receptor was isolated from a middle-aged man who received an inactivated influenza vaccine. V is TRBV12-3 or TRBV12-4 and J is TRBJ2-3; no definite D call. CDR3 sequence reads: CASSLGLGRTQYF. CDR3 DNA: TGTGCCAGCAGTTTAGGGCTTGGGCGGACGCAGTATTTT.